This T cell receptor beta chain was captured by sequencing in a study of graft-versus-host responses after intestinal transplantation. Study-level points and caveats: Recipient marrow contained GvH clones, some of which appeared first in ileum or blood.

As for this clone: Its antigen is not known.

V was cut by 1 base and J by 13 bases, with 11 bases left in between. Germline V gives CDR1 SGHDN, CDR2 FVKESK. The CDR3 has 12 amino acids. Sequencing used immunoSEQ multiplex PCR; TCRdb keeps in-frame clones, though not all of them. The data contain around 99,000 clones, roughly 91% of them singletons. The clonotype was recovered from a human donor who received an intestinal transplant. The chain uses TRBV14 and TRBJ2-1; unclear D gene. Here the sequenced sample was unstimulated CD8+ T cells sorted from spleen or lymph node cells, taken before intestinal transplant. CDR3 protein: CASSQVQTTQFF. DNA of the CDR3: TGTGCCAGCAGCCAAGTTCAAACTACTCAGTTCTTC.